This TCR beta chain was captured by sequencing in a study of OX40 agonist ivuxolimab in advanced cancers. The protocol was immunoSEQ multiplex PCR, while the TCRdb copy is restricted to in-frame clones and leaves out a portion. The sample consists of 70,000 to 90,000 clones, approximately 89% of them appearing once. Overall study findings and caveats: Also showing low normalized T-cell clonal expansion were some of the nonresponders.

V gave up 7 bases and J gave up 5 bases, with 14 bases separating them. Germline CDR1 is SEHNR and CDR2 is FQNEAQ (reference sequence). This CDR3 contains 13 residues. In regard to this clone: Its matching antigen is unknown.

The TCR originated in an adult with an advanced solid tumor such as melanoma, head and neck, liver or kidney cancer. The chain recombines TRBV7-9 with TRBJ2-5; tentative D call: TRBD2 (5 bases). This specimen consisted of CD4+ or CD8+ T cells sorted from blood, obtained in a trial of the OX40 agonist ivuxolimab. CDR3 loop: CASTFLEGETQYF. Written as DNA, the CDR3 is TGTGCCAGCACCTTCCTCGAGGGCGAGACCCAGTACTTC.